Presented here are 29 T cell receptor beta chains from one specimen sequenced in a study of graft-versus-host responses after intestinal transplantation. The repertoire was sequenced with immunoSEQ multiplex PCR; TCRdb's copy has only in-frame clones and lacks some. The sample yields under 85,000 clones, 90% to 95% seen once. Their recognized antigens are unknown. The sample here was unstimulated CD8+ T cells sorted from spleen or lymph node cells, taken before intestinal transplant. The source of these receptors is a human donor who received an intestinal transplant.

The DNA for the CDR3 is TGTGCCAGCAGCGTCGACGGGAATGAGCAGTTCTTC. Translating it yields CASSVDGNEQFF. The V and J genes are TRBV7-9 and TRBJ2-1; D gene uncertain. V lost 5 bases and J 7 bases, leaving 9 bases between the germline ends. Per germline, CDR1 SEHNR and CDR2 FQNEAQ (reference sequence). This CDR3 has 12 amino acids.

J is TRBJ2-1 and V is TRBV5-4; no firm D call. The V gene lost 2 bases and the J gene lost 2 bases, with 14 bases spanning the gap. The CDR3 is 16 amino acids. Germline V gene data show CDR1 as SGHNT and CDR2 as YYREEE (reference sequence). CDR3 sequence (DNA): TGTGCCAGCAGCTTTGTGCGGACGGACGCCTACAATGAGCAGTTCTTC. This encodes CASSFVRTDAYNEQFF.

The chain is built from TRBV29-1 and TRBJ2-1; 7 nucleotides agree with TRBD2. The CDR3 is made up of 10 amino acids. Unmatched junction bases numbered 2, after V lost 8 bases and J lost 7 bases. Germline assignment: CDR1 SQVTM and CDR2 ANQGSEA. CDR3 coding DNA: TGCAGCTTGGGAGGGAATGAGCAGTTCTTC. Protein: CSLGGNEQFF.

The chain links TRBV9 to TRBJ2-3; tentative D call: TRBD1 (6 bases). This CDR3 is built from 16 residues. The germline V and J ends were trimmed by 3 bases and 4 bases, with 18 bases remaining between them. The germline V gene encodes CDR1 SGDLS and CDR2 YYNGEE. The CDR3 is CASSETQGSWADTQYF. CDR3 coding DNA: TGTGCCAGCAGCGAGACACAGGGAAGCTGGGCAGATACGCAGTATTTT.

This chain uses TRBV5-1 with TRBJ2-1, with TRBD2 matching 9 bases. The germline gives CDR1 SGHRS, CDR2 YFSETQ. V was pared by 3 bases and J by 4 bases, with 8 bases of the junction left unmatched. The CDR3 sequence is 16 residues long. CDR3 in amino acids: CASSSLPSGVYNEQFF. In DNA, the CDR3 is TGCGCCAGCAGCTCCCTACCTAGCGGGGTTTACAATGAGCAGTTCTTC.

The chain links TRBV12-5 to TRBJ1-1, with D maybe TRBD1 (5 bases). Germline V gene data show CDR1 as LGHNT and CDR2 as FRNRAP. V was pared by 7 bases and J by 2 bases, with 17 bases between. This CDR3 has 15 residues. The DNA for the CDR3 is TGTGCTAGTGCCCTCGGGACGGTTGGAAACACTGAAGCTTTCTTT. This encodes CASALGTVGNTEAFF.

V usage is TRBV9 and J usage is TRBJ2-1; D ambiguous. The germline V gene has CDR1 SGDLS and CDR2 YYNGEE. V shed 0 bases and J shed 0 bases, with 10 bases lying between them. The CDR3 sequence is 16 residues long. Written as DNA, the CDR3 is TGTGCCAGCAGCGTAGAGACGGAGAGCTCCTACAATGAGCAGTTCTTC. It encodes CASSVETESSYNEQFF.

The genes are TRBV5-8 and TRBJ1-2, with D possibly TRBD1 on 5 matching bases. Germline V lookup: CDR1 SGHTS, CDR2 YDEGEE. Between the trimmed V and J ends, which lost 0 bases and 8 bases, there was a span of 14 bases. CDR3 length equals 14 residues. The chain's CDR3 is CASSLGRGVYGYTF. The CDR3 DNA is TGTGCCAGCAGCTTGGGTCGGGGGGTGTACGGCTACACCTTC.

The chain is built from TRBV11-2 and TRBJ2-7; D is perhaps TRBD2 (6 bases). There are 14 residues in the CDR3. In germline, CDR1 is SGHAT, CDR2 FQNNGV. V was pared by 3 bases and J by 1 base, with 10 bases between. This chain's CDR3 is CASSFAAGSYEQYF. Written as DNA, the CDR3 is TGTGCCAGCAGCTTTGCTGCGGGATCCTACGAGCAGTACTTC.

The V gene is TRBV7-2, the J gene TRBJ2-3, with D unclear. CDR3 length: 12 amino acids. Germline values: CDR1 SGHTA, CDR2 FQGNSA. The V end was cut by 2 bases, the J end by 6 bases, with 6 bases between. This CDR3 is CASSLWSDTQYF. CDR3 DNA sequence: TGTGCCAGCAGCTTATGGAGCGATACGCAGTATTTT.

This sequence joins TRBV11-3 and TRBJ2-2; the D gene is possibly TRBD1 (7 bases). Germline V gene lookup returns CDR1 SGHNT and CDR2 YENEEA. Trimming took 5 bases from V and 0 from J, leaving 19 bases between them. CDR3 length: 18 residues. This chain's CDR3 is CASSPTGRLDSNTGELFF. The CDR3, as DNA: TGTGCCAGCAGCCCGACAGGGAGGTTAGACTCGAACACCGGGGAGCTGTTTTTT.

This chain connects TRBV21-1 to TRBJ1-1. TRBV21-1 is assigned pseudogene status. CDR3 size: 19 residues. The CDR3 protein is CASSKARRFSHHMNTEAFF. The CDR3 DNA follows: TGTGCCAGCAGCAAAGCGCGACGTTTTTCACACCATATGAACACTGAAGCTTTCTTT.

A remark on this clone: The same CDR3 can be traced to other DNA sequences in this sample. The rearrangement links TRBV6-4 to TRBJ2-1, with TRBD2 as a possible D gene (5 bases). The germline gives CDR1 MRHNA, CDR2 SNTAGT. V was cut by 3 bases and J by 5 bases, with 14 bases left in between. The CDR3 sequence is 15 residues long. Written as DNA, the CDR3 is TGTGCCAGCAGTGAAACCGGTGGGGAGCACAATGAGCAGTTCTTC. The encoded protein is CASSETGGEHNEQFF.

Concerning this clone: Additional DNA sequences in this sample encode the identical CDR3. CDR3 sequence reads: CASSETGGEHNEQFF. The CDR3 DNA follows: TGTGCCAGCAGTGAAACCGGGGGGGAGCACAATGAGCAGTTCTTC. The chain links TRBV6-4 to TRBJ2-1; 8 bases agree with TRBD2. V dropped 3 bases and J dropped 5; count of bases not matched to a gene: 6. CDR3 length: 15 residues. Germline loops: CDR1 MRHNA, CDR2 SNTAGT.

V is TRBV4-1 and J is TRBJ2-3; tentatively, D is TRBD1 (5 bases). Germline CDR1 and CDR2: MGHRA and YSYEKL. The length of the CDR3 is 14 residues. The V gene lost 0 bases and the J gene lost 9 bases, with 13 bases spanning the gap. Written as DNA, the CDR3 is TGCGCCAGCAGCCAAGAGGGGCCCCGGTTGACGCAGTATTTT. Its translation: CASSQEGPRLTQYF.

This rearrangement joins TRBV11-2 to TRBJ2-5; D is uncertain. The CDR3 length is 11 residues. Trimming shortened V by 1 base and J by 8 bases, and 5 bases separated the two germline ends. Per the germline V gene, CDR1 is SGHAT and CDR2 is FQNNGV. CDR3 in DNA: TGTGCCAGCAGCTTAGTCGATACCCAGTACTTC. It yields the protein CASSLVDTQYF.

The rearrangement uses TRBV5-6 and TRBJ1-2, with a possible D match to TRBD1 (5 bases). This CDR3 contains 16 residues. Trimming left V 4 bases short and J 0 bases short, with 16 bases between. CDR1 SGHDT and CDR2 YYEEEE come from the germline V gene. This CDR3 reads CASSPPALTANYGYTF. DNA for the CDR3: TGTGCCAGCAGCCCCCCTGCCCTGACAGCTAACTATGGCTACACCTTC.

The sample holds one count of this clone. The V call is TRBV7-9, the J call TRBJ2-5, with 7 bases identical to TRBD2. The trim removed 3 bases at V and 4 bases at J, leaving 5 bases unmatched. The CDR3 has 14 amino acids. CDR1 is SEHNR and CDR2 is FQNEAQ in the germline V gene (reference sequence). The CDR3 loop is CASSFRWGGETQYF. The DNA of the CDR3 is TGTGCCAGCAGCTTCCGGTGGGGGGGAGAGACCCAGTACTTC.

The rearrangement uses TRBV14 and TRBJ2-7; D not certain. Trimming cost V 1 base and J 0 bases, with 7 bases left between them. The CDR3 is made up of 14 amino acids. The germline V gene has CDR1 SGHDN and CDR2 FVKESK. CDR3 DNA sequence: TGTGCCAGCAGCCAAGCGGGCATCTCCTACGAGCAGTACTTC. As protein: CASSQAGISYEQYF.

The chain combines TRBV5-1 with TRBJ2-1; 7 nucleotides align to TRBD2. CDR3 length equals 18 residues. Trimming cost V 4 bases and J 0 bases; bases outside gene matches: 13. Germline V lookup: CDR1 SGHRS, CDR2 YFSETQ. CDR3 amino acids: CASSDPTGGGTSYNEQFF. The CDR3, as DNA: TGCGCCAGCAGCGACCCTACTGGGGGGGGAACCTCCTACAATGAGCAGTTCTTC.

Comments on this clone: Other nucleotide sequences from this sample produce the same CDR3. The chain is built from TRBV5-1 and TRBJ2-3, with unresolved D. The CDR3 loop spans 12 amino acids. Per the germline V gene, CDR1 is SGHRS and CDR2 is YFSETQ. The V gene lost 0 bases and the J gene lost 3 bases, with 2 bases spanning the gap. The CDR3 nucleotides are TGCGCCAGCAGCTTGGTAACAGATACGCAGTATTTT. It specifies CASSLVTDTQYF.

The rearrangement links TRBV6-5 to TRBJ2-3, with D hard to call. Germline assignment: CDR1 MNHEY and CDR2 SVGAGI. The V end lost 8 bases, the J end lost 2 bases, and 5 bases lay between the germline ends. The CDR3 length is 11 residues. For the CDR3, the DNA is TGTGCCAGCGGATTCACAGATACGCAGTATTTT. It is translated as CASGFTDTQYF.

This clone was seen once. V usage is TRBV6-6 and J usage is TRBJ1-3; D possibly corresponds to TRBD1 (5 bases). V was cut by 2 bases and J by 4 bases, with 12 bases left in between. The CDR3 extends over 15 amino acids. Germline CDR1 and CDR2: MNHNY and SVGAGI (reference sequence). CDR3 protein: CASSYHRDPGNTIYF. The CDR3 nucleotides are TGTGCCAGCAGTTACCACCGGGACCCAGGAAACACCATATATTTT.

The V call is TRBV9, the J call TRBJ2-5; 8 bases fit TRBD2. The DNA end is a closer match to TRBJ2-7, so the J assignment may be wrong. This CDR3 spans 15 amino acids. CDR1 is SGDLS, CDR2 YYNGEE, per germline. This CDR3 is CASSLAGGPTYEQYF. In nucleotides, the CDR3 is TGTGCCAGCAGCCTCGCGGGGGGTCCCACCTACGAGCAGTACTTC.

CDR3 coding DNA: TGTGCCAGCAGCCCGAGTCGGGCGGGAGGGATATACAATGAGCAGTTCTTC. It codes for CASSPSRAGGIYNEQFF. V usage is TRBV28 and J usage is TRBJ2-1; 9 bases match TRBD2. The CDR3 length is 17 residues. The germline V gene encodes CDR1 MDHEN and CDR2 SYDVKM. V shed 6 bases and J 4 bases; nucleotides not matched to a gene: 13. Variable domain in full (rest from reference TRBV28 and TRBJ2-1): DVKVTQSSRYLVKRTGEKVFLECVQDMDHENMFWYRQDPGLGLRLIYFSYDVKMKEKGDIPEGYSVSREKKERFSLILESASTNQTSMYLCASSPSRAGGIYNEQFFGPGTRLTVL.

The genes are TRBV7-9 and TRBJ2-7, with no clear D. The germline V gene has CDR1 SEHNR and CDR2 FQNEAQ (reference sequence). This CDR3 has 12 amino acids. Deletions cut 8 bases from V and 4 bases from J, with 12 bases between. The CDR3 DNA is TGTGCCAGCGGTCCAGCTGGGTACGAGCAGTACTTC. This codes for CASGPAGYEQYF. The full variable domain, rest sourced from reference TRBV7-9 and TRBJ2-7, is DTGVSQNPRHKITKRGQNVTFRCDPISEHNRLYWYRQTLGQGPEFLTYFQNEAQLEKSRLLSDRFSAERPKGSFSTLEIQRTEQGDSAMYLCASGPAGYEQYFGPGTRLTVT.

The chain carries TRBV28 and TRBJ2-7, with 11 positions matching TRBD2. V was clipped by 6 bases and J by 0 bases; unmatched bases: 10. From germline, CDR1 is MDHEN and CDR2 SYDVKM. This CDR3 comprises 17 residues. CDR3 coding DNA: TGTGCCAGCAGCGGACAGAGGACTAGCGGGTACTCCTACGAGCAGTACTTC. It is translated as CASSGQRTSGYSYEQYF.

The CDR3 coding sequence is TGTGCCAGCAGTTTTGGGCGGGTTTACAATGAGCAGTTCTTC. Encoded protein: CASSFGRVYNEQFF. V usage is TRBV2 and J usage is TRBJ2-1, with D maybe TRBD2 (5 bases). V was trimmed by 5 bases and J by 4 bases, leaving 12 bases between them. Germline CDR1 SNHLY, CDR2 FYNNEI. CDR3 length: 14 residues.

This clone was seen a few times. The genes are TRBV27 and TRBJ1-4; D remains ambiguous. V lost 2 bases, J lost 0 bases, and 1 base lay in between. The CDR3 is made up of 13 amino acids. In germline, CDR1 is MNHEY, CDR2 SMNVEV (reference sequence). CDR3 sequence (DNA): TGTGCCAGCAGTTTAGCAACTAATGAAAAACTGTTTTTT. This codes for CASSLATNEKLFF.